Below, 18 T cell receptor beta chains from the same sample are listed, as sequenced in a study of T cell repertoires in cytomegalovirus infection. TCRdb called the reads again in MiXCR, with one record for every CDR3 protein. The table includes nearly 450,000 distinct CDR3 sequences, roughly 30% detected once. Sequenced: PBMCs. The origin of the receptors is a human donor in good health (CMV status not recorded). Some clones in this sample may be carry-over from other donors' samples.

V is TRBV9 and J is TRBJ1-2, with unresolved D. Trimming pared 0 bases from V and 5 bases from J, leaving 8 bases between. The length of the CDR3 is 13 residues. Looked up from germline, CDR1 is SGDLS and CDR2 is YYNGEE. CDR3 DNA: TGTGCCAGCAGCGTAGGTGGGGAATATGGCTACACCTTC. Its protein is CASSVGGEYGYTF.

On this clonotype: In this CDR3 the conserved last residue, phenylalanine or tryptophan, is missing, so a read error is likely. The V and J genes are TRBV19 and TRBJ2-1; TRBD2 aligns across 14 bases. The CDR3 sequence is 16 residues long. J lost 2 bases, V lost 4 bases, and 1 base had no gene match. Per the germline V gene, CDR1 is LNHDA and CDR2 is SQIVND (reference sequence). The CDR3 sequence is CASSTTSGGAYNEQFL. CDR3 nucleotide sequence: TGTGCCAGTAGTACGACTAGCGGGGGGGCCTACAATGAGCAGTTCTTA.

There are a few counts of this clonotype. The CDR3 DNA sequence: TGTGCCAGCAGTCGAAACAGGGGGCGGATTGAAAAACTGTTTTTT. Its translation is CASSRNRGRIEKLFF. The chain recombines TRBV6-5 with TRBJ1-4; the match to TRBD1 covers 9 bases. CDR3 size: 15 residues. V lost 5 bases and J lost 7; bases outside the gene matches: 8. Germline values: CDR1 MNHEY, CDR2 SVGAGI.

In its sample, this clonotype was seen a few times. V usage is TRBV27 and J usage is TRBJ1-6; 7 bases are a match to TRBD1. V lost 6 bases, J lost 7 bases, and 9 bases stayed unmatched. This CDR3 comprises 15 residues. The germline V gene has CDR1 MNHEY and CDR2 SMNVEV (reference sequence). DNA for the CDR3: TGTGCCAGCAGAAAGACGGACAGGCCGAATTCACCCCTCCACTTT. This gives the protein CASRKTDRPNSPLHF.

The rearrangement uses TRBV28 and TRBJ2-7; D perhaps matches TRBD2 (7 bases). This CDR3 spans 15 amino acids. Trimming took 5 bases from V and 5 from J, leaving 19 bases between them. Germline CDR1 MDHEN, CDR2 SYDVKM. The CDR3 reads CASSKGGANPDEQYF. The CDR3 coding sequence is TGTGCCAGCAGTAAGGGGGGGGCCAATCCGGACGAGCAGTACTTC.

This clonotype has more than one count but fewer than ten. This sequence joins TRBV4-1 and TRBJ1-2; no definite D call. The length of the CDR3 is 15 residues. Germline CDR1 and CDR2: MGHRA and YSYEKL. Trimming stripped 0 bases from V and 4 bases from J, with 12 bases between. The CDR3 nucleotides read TGCGCCAGCAGCCAAGACTCAGGTTCACTCTATGGCTACACCTTC. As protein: CASSQDSGSLYGYTF.

The CDR3 DNA sequence: TGTGCCATCAGCGTATCGCCGTACCAAGAGACCCAGTACTTC. This translates into CAISVSPYQETQYF. The genes are TRBV10-3 and TRBJ2-5; D is uncertain. CDR1 and CDR2 from the germline V gene are ENHRY and SYGVKD. The CDR3 length is 14 residues. Trimming removed 6 bases from V and 0 bases from J, with 11 bases in between.

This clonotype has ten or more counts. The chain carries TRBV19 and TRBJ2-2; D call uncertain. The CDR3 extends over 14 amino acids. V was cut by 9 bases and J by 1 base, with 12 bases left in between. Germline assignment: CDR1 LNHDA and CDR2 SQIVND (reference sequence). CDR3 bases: TGTGCCAGCAGCTCGACCGGGAACACCGGGGAGCTGTTTTTT. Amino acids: CASSSTGNTGELFF.

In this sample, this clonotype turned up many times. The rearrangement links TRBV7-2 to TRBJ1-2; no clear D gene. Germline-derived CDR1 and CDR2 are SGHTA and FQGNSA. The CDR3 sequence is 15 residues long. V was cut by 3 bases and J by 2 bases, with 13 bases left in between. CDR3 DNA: TGTGCCAGCAGCTTTGACGCATCAGCGAACTATGGCTACACCTTC. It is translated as CASSFDASANYGYTF.

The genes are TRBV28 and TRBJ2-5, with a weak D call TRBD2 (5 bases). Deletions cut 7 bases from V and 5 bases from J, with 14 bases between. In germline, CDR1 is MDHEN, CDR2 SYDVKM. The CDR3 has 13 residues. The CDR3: CASKEPAVETQYF. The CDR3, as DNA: TGTGCCAGCAAGGAACCAGCGGTTGAGACCCAGTACTTC. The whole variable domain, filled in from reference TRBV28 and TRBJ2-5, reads DVKVTQSSRYLVKRTGEKVFLECVQDMDHENMFWYRQDPGLGLRLIYFSYDVKMKEKGDIPEGYSVSREKKERFSLILESASTNQTSMYLCASKEPAVETQYFGPGTRLLVL.

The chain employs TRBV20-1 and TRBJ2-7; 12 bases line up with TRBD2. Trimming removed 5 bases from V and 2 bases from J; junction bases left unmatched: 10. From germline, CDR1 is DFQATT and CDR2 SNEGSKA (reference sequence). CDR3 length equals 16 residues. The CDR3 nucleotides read TGCAGTGCTGCGACTAGCGGGGGCCCATACCCCTACGAGCAGTACTTC. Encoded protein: CSAATSGGPYPYEQYF.

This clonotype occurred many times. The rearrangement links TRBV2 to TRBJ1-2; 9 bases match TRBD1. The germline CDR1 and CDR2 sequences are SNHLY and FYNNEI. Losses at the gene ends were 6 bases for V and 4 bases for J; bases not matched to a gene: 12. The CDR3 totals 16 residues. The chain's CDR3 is CASRGGGTGPVYGYTF. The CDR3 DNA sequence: TGTGCCAGCAGAGGCGGGGGGACAGGGCCCGTCTATGGCTACACCTTC. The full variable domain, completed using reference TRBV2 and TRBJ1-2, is EPEVTQTPSHQVTQMGQEVILRCVPISNHLYFYWYRQILGQKVEFLVSFYNNEISEKSEIFDDQFSVERPDGSNFTLKIRSTKLEDSAMYFCASRGGGTGPVYGYTFGSGTRLTVV.

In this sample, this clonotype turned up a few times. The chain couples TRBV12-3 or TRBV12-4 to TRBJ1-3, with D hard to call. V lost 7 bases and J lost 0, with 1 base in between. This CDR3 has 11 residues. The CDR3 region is CASNSGNTIYF. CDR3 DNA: TGTGCCAGCAACTCTGGAAACACCATATATTTT.

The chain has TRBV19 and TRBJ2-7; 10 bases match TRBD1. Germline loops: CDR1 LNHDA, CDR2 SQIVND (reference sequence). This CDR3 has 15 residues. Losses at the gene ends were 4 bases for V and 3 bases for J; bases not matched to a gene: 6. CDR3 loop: CASSTAGTGVYEQYF. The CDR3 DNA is TGTGCCAGTAGTACGGCCGGGACAGGGGTCTACGAGCAGTACTTC. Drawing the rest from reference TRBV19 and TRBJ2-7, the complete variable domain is DGGITQSPKYLFRKEGQNVTLSCEQNLNHDAMYWYRQDPGQGLRLIYYSQIVNDFQKGDIAEGYSVSREKKESFPLTVTSAQKNPTAFYLCASSTAGTGVYEQYFGPGTRLTVT.

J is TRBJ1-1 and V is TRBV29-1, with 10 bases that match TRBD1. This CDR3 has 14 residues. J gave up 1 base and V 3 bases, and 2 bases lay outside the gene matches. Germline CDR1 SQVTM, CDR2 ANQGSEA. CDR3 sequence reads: CSVDWDRGNTEAFF. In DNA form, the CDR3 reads TGCAGCGTTGACTGGGACAGGGGGAACACTGAAGCTTTCTTT. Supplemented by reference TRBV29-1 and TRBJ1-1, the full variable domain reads SAVISQKPSRDICQRGTSLTIQCQVDSQVTMMFWYRQQPGQSLTLIATANQGSEATYESGFVIDKFPISRPNLTFSTLTVSNMSPEDSSIYLCSVDWDRGNTEAFFGQGTRLTVV.

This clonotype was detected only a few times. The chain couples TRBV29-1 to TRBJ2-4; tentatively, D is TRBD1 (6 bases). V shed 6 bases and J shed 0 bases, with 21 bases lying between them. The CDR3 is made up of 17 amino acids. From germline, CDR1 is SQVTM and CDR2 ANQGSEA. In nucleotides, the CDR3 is TGCAGCGTCGTACAGGTTGGGGGCAGACTAGCCAAAAACATTCAGTACTTC. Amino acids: CSVVQVGGRLAKNIQYF.

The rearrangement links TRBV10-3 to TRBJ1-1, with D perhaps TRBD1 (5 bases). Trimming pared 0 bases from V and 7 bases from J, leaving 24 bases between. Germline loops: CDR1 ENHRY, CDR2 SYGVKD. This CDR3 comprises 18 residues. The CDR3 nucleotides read TGTGCCATCAGTGAGTCCGTGACGTCGAGGCAGGGCGGGAGTGAAGCTTTCTTT. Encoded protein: CAISESVTSRQGGSEAFF.

The chain's CDR3 is CASSGGGIYNEQFF. The CDR3 nucleotides read TGCGCCAGCAGCGGCGGGGGGATCTACAATGAGCAGTTCTTC. V and J are TRBV5-1 and TRBJ2-1; 8 bases map to TRBD2. In germline, CDR1 is SGHRS, CDR2 YFSETQ. With 4 bases clipped from V and 3 bases from J, the junction kept 3 bases outside the gene matches. The CDR3 consists of 14 residues.